Listed below are T cell receptor beta chains from one sample, sequenced in a study of T cell changes during pregnancy in multiple sclerosis. TCRdb's copy holds only in-frame clones and misses some; the assay was immunoSEQ multiplex PCR. The sample records roughly 80,000 clones, around 90% being singletons. Sequencing was performed on peripheral blood, taken before pregnancy. The receptors derive from a female donor with multiple sclerosis, enrolled in a pregnancy study. The CDR3 runs from the conserved cysteine through the conserved F or W. The order of the fields is clone size, J gene, V gene, D gene, CDR3 DNA, CDR3 protein. The D gene is left open where the match is weak. Expanded clones get a size class; other rows say once, few or many, or leave the size out.

clone size: -
J gene: TRBJ2-5
V gene: TRBV6-5
D gene: -
CDR3 DNA: TGTGCCAGCAGTTACGGGGGGAACCAAGAGACCCAGTACTTC
CDR3 protein: CASSYGGNQETQYF

clone size: -
J gene: TRBJ1-5
V gene: TRBV7-2
D gene: -
CDR3 DNA: TGTGCCAGCAGCTTCCGGGGCAATCAGCCCCAGCATTTT
CDR3 protein: CASSFRGNQPQHF

clone size: -
J gene: TRBJ1-1
V gene: TRBV2
D gene: -
CDR3 DNA: TGTGCCAGCCCATGGCCGGGGGGCGAGGCGTTGAACACTGAAGCTTTCTTT
CDR3 protein: CASPWPGGEALNTEAFF

clone size: -
J gene: TRBJ2-7
V gene: TRBV12-2
D gene: -
CDR3 DNA: TGTGCAAGTCGCTTAGCCGGTAAGGGGGGGCGGACCGGCCTCGGGCAGTACTTC
CDR3 protein: CASRLAGKGGRTGLGQYF

clone size: once
J gene: TRBJ2-7
V gene: TRBV30
D gene: TRBD1
CDR3 DNA: TGTGCCTGGAGTCTCCGGGACAGGGCGGGCGAGCAGTACTTC
CDR3 protein: CAWSLRDRAGEQYF

clone size: -
J gene: TRBJ1-2
V gene: TRBV18
D gene: -
CDR3 DNA: TGTGCCAGCTCTTCGGGGTCCGACGTCCGGGGCTACACCTTC
CDR3 protein: CASSSGSDVRGYTF

clone size: -
J gene: TRBJ1-3
V gene: TRBV10-2
D gene: -
CDR3 DNA: TGCGCCAGCAGAGACAGGATCTCTGGAAACACCATATATTTT
CDR3 protein: CASRDRISGNTIYF

clone size: -
J gene: TRBJ1-6
V gene: TRBV14
D gene: -
CDR3 DNA: TGTGCCAGCAGGCTCACAGGGAAGGATTCACCCCTCCACTTT
CDR3 protein: CASRLTGKDSPLHF

clone size: -
J gene: TRBJ1-4
V gene: TRBV7-9
D gene: TRBD1
CDR3 DNA: TGTGCCAGCAGCTCGGACAGGAAAATTGAAAAACTGTTTTTT
CDR3 protein: CASSSDRKIEKLFF

clone size: -
J gene: TRBJ2-2
V gene: TRBV4-1
D gene: -
CDR3 DNA: TGCGCCAGCAGCCTGAGTACCGGGGAGCTGTTTTTT
CDR3 protein: CASSLSTGELFF

clone size: -
J gene: TRBJ2-1
V gene: TRBV7-9
D gene: -
CDR3 DNA: TGTGCCAGCAGCTCTAGCGATGAGCAGTTCTTC
CDR3 protein: CASSSSDEQFF

clone size: once
J gene: TRBJ2-1
V gene: TRBV13
D gene: -
CDR3 DNA: TGTGCCAGCAGCGGACGTTCGGGGCGTTTGCGGGAAAACTACAATGAGCAGTTCTTC
CDR3 protein: CASSGRSGRLRENYNEQFF

clone size: -
J gene: TRBJ2-1
V gene: TRBV5-1
D gene: TRBD2
CDR3 DNA: TGCGCCAGCAGCCGGACTAGCGGAACCACCTACTACAATGAGCAGTTCTTC
CDR3 protein: CASSRTSGTTYYNEQFF

clone size: -
J gene: TRBJ1-6
V gene: TRBV11-1
D gene: -
CDR3 DNA: TGTGCCAGCAGCACTACAGGAGTTGGCGGTTCACCCCTCCACTTT
CDR3 protein: CASSTTGVGGSPLHF

clone size: -
J gene: TRBJ2-5
V gene: TRBV7-3
D gene: TRBD2
CDR3 DNA: TGTGCCAGCAGCTGCCTAGCGGGCGAGCAGACCCAGTACTTC
CDR3 protein: CASSCLAGEQTQYF

clone size: -
J gene: TRBJ2-5
V gene: TRBV9
D gene: -
CDR3 DNA: TGTGCCAGCAGCGTAGCGCCTCAGGGGTCAGTTGAGACCCAGTACTTC
CDR3 protein: CASSVAPQGSVETQYF

clone size: -
J gene: TRBJ1-2
V gene: TRBV6-1
D gene: -
CDR3 DNA: TGTGCCAGCAGTGAAGCGCTTCAGTTGAGGAAATATGGCTACACCTTC
CDR3 protein: CASSEALQLRKYGYTF

clone size: -
J gene: TRBJ2-2
V gene: TRBV10-1
D gene: -
CDR3 DNA: TGCGCCAGCAGTGAGTATCCCCGGGACAAGAACACCGGGGAGCTGTTTTTT
CDR3 protein: CASSEYPRDKNTGELFF

clone size: once
J gene: TRBJ2-7
V gene: TRBV7-2
D gene: TRBD1
CDR3 DNA: TGTGCCAGCAGCAGAAGACAGGGGGGGGGCTACGAGCAGTACTTC
CDR3 protein: CASSRRQGGGYEQYF

clone size: -
J gene: TRBJ1-2
V gene: TRBV29-1
D gene: -
CDR3 DNA: TGCAGCGTTGAGGGCTTAAAGGGGGAGTACGGCTACACCTTC
CDR3 protein: CSVEGLKGEYGYTF

clone size: -
J gene: TRBJ2-2
V gene: TRBV7-3
D gene: TRBD1
CDR3 DNA: TGTGCCAGCAGCTATCCCGGGACAGGGGGCACCGGGGAGCTGTTTTTT
CDR3 protein: CASSYPGTGGTGELFF

clone size: -
J gene: TRBJ1-6
V gene: TRBV5-1
D gene: -
CDR3 DNA: TGCGCCAGCAGTCAGGACAGTACCTTAAGCTCCTATAATTCACCCCTCCACTTT
CDR3 protein: CASSQDSTLSSYNSPLHF

clone size: -
J gene: TRBJ1-2
V gene: TRBV4-1
D gene: -
CDR3 DNA: TGCGCCAGCAGCCATGCCTTCCCGGGAAGGGGAGGCGGCTACACCTTC
CDR3 protein: CASSHAFPGRGGGYTF

clone size: -
J gene: TRBJ2-7
V gene: TRBV2
D gene: -
CDR3 DNA: TGTGCCAGCAGTGAATTGGGCAGCACCTACGAGCAGTACTTC
CDR3 protein: CASSELGSTYEQYF

clone size: -
J gene: TRBJ1-5
V gene: TRBV19
D gene: TRBD1
CDR3 DNA: TGTGCCAGTAGACGGACAGGGAAGATTGGCAATCAGCCCCAGCATTTT
CDR3 protein: CASRRTGKIGNQPQHF

clone size: once
J gene: TRBJ2-7
V gene: TRBV5-1
D gene: -
CDR3 DNA: TGCGCCAGCAGCGCCACCAACAGGGCGACCTACGAGCAGTACTTC
CDR3 protein: CASSATNRATYEQYF

clone size: -
J gene: TRBJ2-7
V gene: TRBV7-2
D gene: TRBD2
CDR3 DNA: TGTGCCAGCAGCTTAGCTGCGGGGGATACCTACGAGCAGTACTTC
CDR3 protein: CASSLAAGDTYEQYF

clone size: -
J gene: TRBJ2-7
V gene: TRBV9
D gene: TRBD1
CDR3 DNA: TGTGCCAGCAGCGACCCGAAGACAGGGGGTCCCTACGAGCAGTACTTC
CDR3 protein: CASSDPKTGGPYEQYF

clone size: -
J gene: TRBJ2-3
V gene: TRBV9
D gene: TRBD2
CDR3 DNA: TGTGCCAGCACCCCCTTGGGGACTAGTTTAGATACGCAGTATTTT
CDR3 protein: CASTPLGTSLDTQYF

clone size: -
J gene: TRBJ1-2
V gene: TRBV5-1
D gene: -
CDR3 DNA: TGCGCCAGCAGCTTGAGGTCAGGGGATGGCTACACCTTC
CDR3 protein: CASSLRSGDGYTF

clone size: -
J gene: TRBJ2-5
V gene: TRBV25-1
D gene: -
CDR3 DNA: TGTGCCAGCAGTGAAATGGAAGGCGCGGGCGAGACCCAGTACTTC
CDR3 protein: CASSEMEGAGETQYF

clone size: -
J gene: TRBJ2-5
V gene: TRBV18
D gene: TRBD1
CDR3 DNA: TGTGCCAGCTCACCACCGGACAGGCAAGAGACCCAGTACTTC
CDR3 protein: CASSPPDRQETQYF

clone size: once
J gene: TRBJ1-3
V gene: TRBV9
D gene: -
CDR3 DNA: TGTGCCAGCAGCCCGATGGAGGGACGGCGCTCTGGAAACACCATATATTTT
CDR3 protein: CASSPMEGRRSGNTIYF

clone size: -
J gene: TRBJ1-5
V gene: TRBV30
D gene: TRBD1
CDR3 DNA: TGTGCCTGGAGTGTGGACAGGGTGAGTGAAGACAATCAGCCCCAGCATTTT
CDR3 protein: CAWSVDRVSEDNQPQHF

clone size: -
J gene: TRBJ1-4
V gene: TRBV30
D gene: -
CDR3 DNA: TGTGCCTGGAGTGTCTTGCTAGGTGAAAAACTGTTTTTT
CDR3 protein: CAWSVLLGEKLFF